This T cell receptor beta chain was captured in a study of blood T cell repertoires in COVID-19. Participants' reported clinical history set cohort assignment. Germline loops: CDR1 SGDLS, CDR2 YYNGEE. The CDR3 consists of 13 residues. The V end was cut by 3 bases, the J end by 6 bases, with 11 bases between. In the authors' workflow: Scientists estimated how many nucleated cells there were by amplifying reference gene primers. Libraries were prepared by immunoSEQ multiplex PCR; TCRdb keeps only in-frame clonotypes and omits some of them. Clonal size and the V and J genes are those of that table, whereas D and trimming came from the DNA. This repertoire shows about 160,000 clones, 80% found once; its top ten account for around 3.2%.

This receptor was identified in a woman in her sixties who had recovered from COVID-19. What was sequenced was PBMCs or T cells enriched from blood (not recorded which). V and J are TRBV9 and TRBJ2-3, with D possibly matching TRBD2 (5 bases). The DNA for the CDR3 is TGTGCCAGCAGCGCCGAGGGCCGGGATACGCAGTATTTT. It encodes CASSAEGRDTQYF.